A single T cell receptor beta chain is shown here with its context. Participants, about 18 to 100 years old, spanned under 25 US areas. The sample belongs to a study of blood T cell repertoires in COVID-19. Study as a whole: Donors in the United States, Italy and Spain gave samples during acute or convalescent COVID-19. T cells, B-cell-depleted T cells, or PBMCs provided the cDNA or gDNA that served as material.

Trimming took 5 bases from V and 2 from J, leaving 15 bases between them. The V gene's germline CDR1 is SGHTA and CDR2 FQGTGA. This CDR3 has 16 amino acids. Original handling: From reference gene primer amplification, estimates of nucleated cell counts were derived. Some clones are missing from TCRdb's copy, which holds only in-frame ones; the method was immunoSEQ multiplex PCR. The V and J calls and clone size were taken over from that table, and D and trimming were inferred from the DNA. The data show approximately 320,000 clones, roughly 87% seen once. The chain uses TRBV7-3 and TRBJ2-2, with a possible D match to TRBD1 (5 bases). This sequence was found in a woman aged 18-30 years who had recovered from COVID-19. Sequences were obtained from PBMCs or T cells enriched from blood (not recorded which). CDR3 sequence (DNA): TGTGCCAGCAGCGCTTCAGTAGGGGAAAACACCGGGGAGCTGTTTTTT. Amino acids: CASSASVGENTGELFF.